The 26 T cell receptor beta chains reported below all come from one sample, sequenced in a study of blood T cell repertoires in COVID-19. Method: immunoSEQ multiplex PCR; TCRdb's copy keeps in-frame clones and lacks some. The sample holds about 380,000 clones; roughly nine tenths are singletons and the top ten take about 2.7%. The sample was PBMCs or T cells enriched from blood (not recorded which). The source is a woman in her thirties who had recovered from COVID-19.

CDR3 bases: TGTGCCAGTATACCTCCGCAGGGCACTGAAGCTTTCTTT. This encodes CASIPPQGTEAFF. The chain employs TRBV19 and TRBJ1-1, with D possibly being TRBD1 (5 bases). The length of the CDR3 is 13 residues. Germline V gene sequence: CDR1 LNHDA, CDR2 SQIVND (reference sequence). Between the trimmed V and J ends, which lost 7 bases and 4 bases, there was a span of 13 bases.

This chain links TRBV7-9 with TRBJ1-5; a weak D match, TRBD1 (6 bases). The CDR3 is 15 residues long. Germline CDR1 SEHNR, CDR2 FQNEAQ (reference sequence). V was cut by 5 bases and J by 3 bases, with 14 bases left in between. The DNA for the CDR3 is TGTGCCAGCAGCCCCCAGGGGCTTGACAATCAGCCCCAGCATTTT. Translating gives CASSPQGLDNQPQHF.

The CDR3: CASSYGGGRGEAFF. The CDR3 DNA is TGTGCCAGCAGTTACGGCGGGGGTCGAGGTGAAGCTTTCTTT. This sequence joins TRBV6-5 and TRBJ1-1, with D tentatively TRBD1 (5 bases). The V gene's germline CDR1 is MNHEY and CDR2 SVGAGI. V lost 2 bases to trimming and J lost 7 bases, with 14 bases between them. This CDR3 is 14 amino acids long.

The CDR3 DNA follows: TGCGCCAGCAGCTTGGGAGTAGCGGGAGGTGGGGCAGATACGCAGTATTTT. Amino acids: CASSLGVAGGGADTQYF. The rearrangement joins TRBV5-1 to TRBJ2-3, with 10 bases that match TRBD2. V was clipped by 0 bases and J by 4 bases; unmatched bases: 8. The CDR3 sequence is 17 residues long. Germline-derived CDR1 and CDR2 are SGHRS and YFSETQ.

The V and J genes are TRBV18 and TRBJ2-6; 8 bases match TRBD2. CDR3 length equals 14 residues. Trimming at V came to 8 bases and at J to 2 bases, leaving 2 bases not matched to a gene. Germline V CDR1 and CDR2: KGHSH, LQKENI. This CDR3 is CASNGGAGANVLTF. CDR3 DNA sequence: TGTGCCAGCAACGGGGGGGCTGGGGCCAACGTCCTGACTTTC. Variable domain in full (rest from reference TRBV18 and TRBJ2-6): NAGVMQNPRHLVRRRGQEARLRCSPMKGHSHVYWYRQLPEEGLKFMVYLQKENIIDESGMPKERFSAEFPKEGPSILRIQQVVRGDSAAYFCASNGGAGANVLTFGAGSRLTVL.

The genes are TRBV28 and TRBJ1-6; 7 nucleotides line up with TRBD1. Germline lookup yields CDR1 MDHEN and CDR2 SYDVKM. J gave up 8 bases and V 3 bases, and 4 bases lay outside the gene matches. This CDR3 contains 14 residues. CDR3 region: CASSFSGGHSPLHF. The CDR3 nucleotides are TGTGCCAGCAGTTTTTCAGGGGGTCATTCACCCCTCCACTTT.

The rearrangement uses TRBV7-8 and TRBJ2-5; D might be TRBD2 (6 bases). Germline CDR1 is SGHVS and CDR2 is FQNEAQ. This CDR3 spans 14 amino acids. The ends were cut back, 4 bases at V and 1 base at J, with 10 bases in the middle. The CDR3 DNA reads TGTGCCAGCAGCTGGGGACTGTCCCAAGAGACCCAGTACTTC. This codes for CASSWGLSQETQYF.

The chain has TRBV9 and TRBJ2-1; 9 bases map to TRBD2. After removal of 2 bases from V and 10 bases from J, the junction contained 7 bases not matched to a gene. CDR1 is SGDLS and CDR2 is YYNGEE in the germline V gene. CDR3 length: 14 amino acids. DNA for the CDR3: TGTGCCAGCAGCGTCGGGCGGGGGGGCCTCGAGCAGTTCTTC. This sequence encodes CASSVGRGGLEQFF.

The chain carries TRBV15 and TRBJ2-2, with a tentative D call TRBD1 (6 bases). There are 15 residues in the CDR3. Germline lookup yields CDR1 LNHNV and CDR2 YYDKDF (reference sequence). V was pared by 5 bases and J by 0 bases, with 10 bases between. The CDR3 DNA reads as TGTGCCACCAGCTTCGGGACAACGAACACCGGGGAGCTGTTTTTT. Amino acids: CATSFGTTNTGELFF.

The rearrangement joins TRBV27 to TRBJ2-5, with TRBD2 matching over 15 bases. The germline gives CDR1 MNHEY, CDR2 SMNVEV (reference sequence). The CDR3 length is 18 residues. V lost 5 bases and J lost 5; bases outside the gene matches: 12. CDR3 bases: TGTGCCAGCAGTCCGCGCCACTTAGGACTAGCGGGGGGGGAGACCCAGTACTTC. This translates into CASSPRHLGLAGGETQYF.

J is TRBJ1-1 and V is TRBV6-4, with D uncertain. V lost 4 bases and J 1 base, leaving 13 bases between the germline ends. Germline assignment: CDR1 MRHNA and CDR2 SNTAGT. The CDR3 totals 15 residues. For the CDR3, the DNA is TGTGCCAGCAGTGTCGACATAGGAGGGAACACTGAAGCTTTCTTT. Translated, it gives CASSVDIGGNTEAFF.

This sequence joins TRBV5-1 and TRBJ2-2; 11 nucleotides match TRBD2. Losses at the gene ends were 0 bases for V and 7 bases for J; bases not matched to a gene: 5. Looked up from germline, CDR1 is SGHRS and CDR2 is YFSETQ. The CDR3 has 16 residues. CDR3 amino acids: CASSLVLAGDLGELFF. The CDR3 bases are TGCGCCAGCAGCTTGGTACTAGCGGGAGATCTCGGGGAGCTGTTTTTT.

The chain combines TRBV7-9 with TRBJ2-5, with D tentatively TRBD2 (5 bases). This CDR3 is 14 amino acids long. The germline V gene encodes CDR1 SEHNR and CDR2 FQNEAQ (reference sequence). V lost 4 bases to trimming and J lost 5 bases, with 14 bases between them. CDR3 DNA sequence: TGTGCCAGCAGCTCGAGGGCAGGATGGGAGACCCAGTACTTC. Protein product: CASSSRAGWETQYF.

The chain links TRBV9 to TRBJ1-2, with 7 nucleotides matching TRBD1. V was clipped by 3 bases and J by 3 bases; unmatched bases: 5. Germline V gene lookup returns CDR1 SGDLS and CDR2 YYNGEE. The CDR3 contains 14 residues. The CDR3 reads CASSARDSYYGYTF. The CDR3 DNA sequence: TGTGCCAGCAGCGCCCGGGACAGCTACTATGGCTACACCTTC.

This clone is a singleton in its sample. CDR3 residues: CASSEPDRAQETQYF. The DNA of the CDR3 is TGTGCCAGCAGTGAGCCGGACAGGGCCCAAGAGACCCAGTACTTC. The V gene is TRBV2, the J gene TRBJ2-5; the match to TRBD1 covers 8 bases. With V trimmed by 3 bases and J by 1 base, 4 bases remained unmatched. CDR1 and CDR2 from the germline V gene are SNHLY and FYNNEI. The CDR3 sequence is 15 residues long.

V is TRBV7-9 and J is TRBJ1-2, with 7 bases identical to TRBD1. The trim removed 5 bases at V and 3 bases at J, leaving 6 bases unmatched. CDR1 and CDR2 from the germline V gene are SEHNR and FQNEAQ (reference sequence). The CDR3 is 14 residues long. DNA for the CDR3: TGTGCCAGCAGCCAATGGGACAGCCACTATGGCTACACCTTC. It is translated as CASSQWDSHYGYTF.

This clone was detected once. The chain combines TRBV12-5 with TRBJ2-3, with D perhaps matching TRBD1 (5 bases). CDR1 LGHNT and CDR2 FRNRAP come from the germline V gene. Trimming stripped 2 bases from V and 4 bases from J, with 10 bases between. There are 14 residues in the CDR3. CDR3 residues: CASGLSQGSDTQYF. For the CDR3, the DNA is TGTGCTAGTGGTTTGTCCCAGGGTTCAGATACGCAGTATTTT.

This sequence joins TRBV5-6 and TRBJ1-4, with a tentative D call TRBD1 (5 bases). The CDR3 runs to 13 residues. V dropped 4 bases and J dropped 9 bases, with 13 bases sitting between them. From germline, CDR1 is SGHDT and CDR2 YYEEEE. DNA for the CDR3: TGTGCCAGCAGCCTGGACATTGGGCAAAAACTGTTTTTT. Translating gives CASSLDIGQKLFF.

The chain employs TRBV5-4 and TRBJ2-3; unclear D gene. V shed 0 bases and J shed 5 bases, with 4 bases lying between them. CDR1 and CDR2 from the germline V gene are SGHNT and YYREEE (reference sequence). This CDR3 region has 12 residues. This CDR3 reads CASSLDLDTQYF. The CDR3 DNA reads TGTGCCAGCAGCTTGGATCTAGATACGCAGTATTTT.

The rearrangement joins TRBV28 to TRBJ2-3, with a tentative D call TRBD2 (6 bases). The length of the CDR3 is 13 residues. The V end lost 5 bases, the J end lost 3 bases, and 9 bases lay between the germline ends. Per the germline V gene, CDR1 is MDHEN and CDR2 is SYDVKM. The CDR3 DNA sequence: TGTGCCAGCAGTCGACTAGTAACAGATACGCAGTATTTT. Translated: CASSRLVTDTQYF.

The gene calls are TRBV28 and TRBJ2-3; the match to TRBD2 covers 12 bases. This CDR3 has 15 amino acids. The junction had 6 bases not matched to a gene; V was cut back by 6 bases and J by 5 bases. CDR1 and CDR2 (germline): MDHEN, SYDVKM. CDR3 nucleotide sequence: TGTGCCAGCAGCAAAGGACTAGCGGGACTAGATACGCAGTATTTT. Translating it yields CASSKGLAGLDTQYF.

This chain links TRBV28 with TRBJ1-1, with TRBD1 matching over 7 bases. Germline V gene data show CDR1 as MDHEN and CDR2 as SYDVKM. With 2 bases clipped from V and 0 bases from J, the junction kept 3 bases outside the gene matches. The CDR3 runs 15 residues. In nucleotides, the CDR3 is TGTGCCAGCAGTTTAAGGGACAGAGTGAACACTGAAGCTTTCTTT. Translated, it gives CASSLRDRVNTEAFF.

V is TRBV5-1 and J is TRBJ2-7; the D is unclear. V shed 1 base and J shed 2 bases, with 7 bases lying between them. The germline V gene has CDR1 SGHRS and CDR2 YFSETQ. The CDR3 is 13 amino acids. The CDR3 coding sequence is TGCGCCAGCAGCTTGTCAGTTCCCTACGAGCAGTACTTC. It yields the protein CASSLSVPYEQYF.

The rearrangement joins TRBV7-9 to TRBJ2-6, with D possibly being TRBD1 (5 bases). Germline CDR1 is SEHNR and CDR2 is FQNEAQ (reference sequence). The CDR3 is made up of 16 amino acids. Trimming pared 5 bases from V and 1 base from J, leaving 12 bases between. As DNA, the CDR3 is TGTGCCAGCAGCGTACAACAGGCGTCTGGGGCCAACGTCCTGACTTTC. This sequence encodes CASSVQQASGANVLTF.

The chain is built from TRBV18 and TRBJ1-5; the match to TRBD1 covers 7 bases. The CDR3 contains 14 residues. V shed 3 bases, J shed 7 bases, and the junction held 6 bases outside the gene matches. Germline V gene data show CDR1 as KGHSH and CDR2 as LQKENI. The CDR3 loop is CASSPDRAGQPQHF. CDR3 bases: TGTGCCAGCTCACCCGACAGGGCCGGCCAGCCCCAGCATTTT.

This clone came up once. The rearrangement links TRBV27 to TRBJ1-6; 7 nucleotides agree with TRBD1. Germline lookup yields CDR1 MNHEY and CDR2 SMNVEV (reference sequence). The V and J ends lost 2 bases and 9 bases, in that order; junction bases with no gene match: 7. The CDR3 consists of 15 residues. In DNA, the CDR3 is TGTGCCAGCAGTTTAGAAGGGGGCGCAATTTCACCCCTCCACTTT. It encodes CASSLEGGAISPLHF.